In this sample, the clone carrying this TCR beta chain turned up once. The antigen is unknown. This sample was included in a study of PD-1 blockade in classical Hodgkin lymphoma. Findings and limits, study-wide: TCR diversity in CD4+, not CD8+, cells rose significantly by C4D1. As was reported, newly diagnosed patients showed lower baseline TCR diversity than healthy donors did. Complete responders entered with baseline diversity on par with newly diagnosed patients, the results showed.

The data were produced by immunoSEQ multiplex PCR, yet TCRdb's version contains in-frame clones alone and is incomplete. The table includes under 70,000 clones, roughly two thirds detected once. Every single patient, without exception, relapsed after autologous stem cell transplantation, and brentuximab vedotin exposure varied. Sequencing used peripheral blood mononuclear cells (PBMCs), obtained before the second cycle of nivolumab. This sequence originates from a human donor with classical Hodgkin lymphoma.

The CDR3 is CASSVASGEISEAFF. The CDR3 DNA reads TGTGCCAGCAGCGTAGCTTCAGGGGAAATCTCTGAAGCTTTCTTT. V is TRBV9 and J is TRBJ1-1; maybe TRBD1 (6 bases). Trimming removed 0 bases at V and 6 bases at J, with 15 bases between. Germline CDR1 and CDR2: SGDLS and YYNGEE. The CDR3 covers 15 residues.